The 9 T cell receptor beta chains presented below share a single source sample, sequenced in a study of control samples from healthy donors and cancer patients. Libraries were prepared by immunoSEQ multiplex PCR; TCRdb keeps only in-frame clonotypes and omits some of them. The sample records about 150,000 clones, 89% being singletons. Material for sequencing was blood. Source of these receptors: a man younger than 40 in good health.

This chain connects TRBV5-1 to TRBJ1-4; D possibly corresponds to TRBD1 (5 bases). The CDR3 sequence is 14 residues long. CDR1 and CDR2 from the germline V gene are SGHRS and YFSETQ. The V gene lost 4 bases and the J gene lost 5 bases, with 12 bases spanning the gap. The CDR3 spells CASSSGGANEKLFF. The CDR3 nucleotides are TGCGCCAGCAGCAGCGGGGGAGCAAATGAAAAACTGTTTTTT.

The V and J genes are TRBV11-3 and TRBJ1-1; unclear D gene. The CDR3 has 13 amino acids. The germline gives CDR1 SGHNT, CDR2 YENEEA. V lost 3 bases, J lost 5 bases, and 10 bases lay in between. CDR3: CASSFTPGTEAFF. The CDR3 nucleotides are TGTGCCAGCAGCTTTACCCCGGGGACTGAAGCTTTCTTT.

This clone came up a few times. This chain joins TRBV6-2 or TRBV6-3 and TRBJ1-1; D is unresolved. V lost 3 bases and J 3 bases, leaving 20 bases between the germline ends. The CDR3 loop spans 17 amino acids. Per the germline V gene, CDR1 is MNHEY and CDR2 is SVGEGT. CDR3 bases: TGTGCCAGCAGTTATCCTATATTTTTGAGACGGTACACTGAAGCTTTCTTT. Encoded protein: CASSYPIFLRRYTEAFF.

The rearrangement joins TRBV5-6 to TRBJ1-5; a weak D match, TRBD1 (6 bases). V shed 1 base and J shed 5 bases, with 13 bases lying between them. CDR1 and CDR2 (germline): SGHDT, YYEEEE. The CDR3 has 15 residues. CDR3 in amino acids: CASSLNRVYDQPQHF. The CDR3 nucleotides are TGTGCCAGCAGCTTGAACAGGGTTTACGATCAGCCCCAGCATTTT.

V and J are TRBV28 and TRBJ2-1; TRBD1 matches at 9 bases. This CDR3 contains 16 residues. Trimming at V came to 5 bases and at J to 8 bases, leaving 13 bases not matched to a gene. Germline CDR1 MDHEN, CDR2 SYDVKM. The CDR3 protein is CASSPLGQGSFDEQFF. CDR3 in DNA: TGTGCCAGCAGTCCCCTCGGACAGGGGAGCTTCGATGAGCAGTTCTTC.

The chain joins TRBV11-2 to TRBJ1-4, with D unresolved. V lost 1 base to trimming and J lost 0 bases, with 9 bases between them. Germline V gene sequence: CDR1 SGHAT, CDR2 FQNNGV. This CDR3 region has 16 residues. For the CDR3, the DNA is TGTGCCAGCAGCTTAGGGCAGATTCCAACTAATGAAAAACTGTTTTTT. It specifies CASSLGQIPTNEKLFF.

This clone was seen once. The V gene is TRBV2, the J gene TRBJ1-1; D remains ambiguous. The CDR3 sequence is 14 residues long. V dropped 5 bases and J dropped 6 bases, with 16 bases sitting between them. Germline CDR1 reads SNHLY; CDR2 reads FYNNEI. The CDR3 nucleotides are TGTGCCAGCAGTTCGTGGGTCATGGTTCCTGAAGCTTTCTTT. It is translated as CASSSWVMVPEAFF.

The CDR3, as DNA: TGTGCCAGCAGTGACGTCGAGCAAGATACGCAGTATTTT. This codes for CASSDVEQDTQYF. The chain carries TRBV6-1 and TRBJ2-3, with D uncertain. V was shortened by 3 bases and J by 5 bases, with 9 bases between the two germline ends. The CDR3 length is 13 residues. From germline, CDR1 is MNHNS and CDR2 SASEGT.

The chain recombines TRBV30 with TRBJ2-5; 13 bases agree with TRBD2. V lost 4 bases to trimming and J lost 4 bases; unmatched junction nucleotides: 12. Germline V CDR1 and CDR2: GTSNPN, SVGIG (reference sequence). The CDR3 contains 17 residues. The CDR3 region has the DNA TGTGCCTGGATGGAAAACCTGGGACTAGCGGGATCAGAGACCCAGTACTTC. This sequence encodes CAWMENLGLAGSETQYF.